This T cell receptor beta chain was documented in a study of beta chain features in type 1 diabetes. Expressed TCRB transcripts were sequenced because the entire RNA isolate underwent reverse transcription. The assay was immunoSEQ multiplex PCR, and TCRdb's table has in-frame clones only and misses some. The sample contains roughly 400,000 clones, 8% to 10% of which appear only once. Notes on this clone: Its antigen is not identified.

The study, taken as a whole, reports: Significant though moderate, a shortening of TCRB CDR3s appeared in all four CD4+ subsets of Type 1 diabetes patients.

Germline V gene sequence: CDR1 MDHEN, CDR2 SYDVKM. The CDR3 contains 13 residues. The rearrangement joins TRBV28 to TRBJ2-7; 9 bases match TRBD1. Gene TRBJ2-4 matches the end of the DNA better, so the J call may be wrong. The TCR comes from a man aged 25 to 40 with type 1 diabetes. The sample taken for sequencing was central memory CD4+ T cells from blood. The CDR3 reads CASQTGQGIIQYF. CDR3 bases: TGTGCCAGCCAAACGGGACAGGGTATCATTCAGTACTTC.